Presented here are 3 T cell receptor beta chains from one specimen sequenced in a study of cytotoxic CD8 clonotypes in ibrutinib-treated CLL. The repertoire was sequenced with immunoSEQ multiplex PCR; TCRdb's copy has only in-frame clones and lacks some. Of over 250,000 clones in the sample, around 77% are singletons; the top ten hold about 5.3%. The material was PBMCs, obtained at disease progression, from a patient treated with ibrutinib. Receptors were obtained from a human donor with chronic lymphocytic leukemia.

V and J are TRBV27 and TRBJ2-3; 7 bases align to TRBD1. Losses at the gene ends were 2 bases for V and 5 bases for J; bases not matched to a gene: 1. CDR1 is MNHEY, CDR2 SMNVEV, per germline (reference sequence). This CDR3 has 13 amino acids. CDR3 nucleotide sequence: TGTGCCAGCAGTTTAAACAGGGGAGATACGCAGTATTTT. This translates into CASSLNRGDTQYF.

The gene calls are TRBV2 and TRBJ1-5, with 7 nucleotides matching TRBD1. V was pared by 8 bases and J by 1 base, with 11 bases of the junction left unmatched. The CDR3 has 16 amino acids. Germline V gene sequence: CDR1 SNHLY, CDR2 FYNNEI. The CDR3 DNA reads TGTGCCAGCGGGGAACGACAGGGATTGAGCAATCAGCCCCAGCATTTT. Residues: CASGERQGLSNQPQHF.

This clone was detected many times. V gene TRBV27 combines with J gene TRBJ2-7; D gene uncertain. Per germline, CDR1 MNHEY and CDR2 SMNVEV (reference sequence). This CDR3 has 13 residues. Trimming left V 6 bases short and J 6 bases short, with 15 bases between. CDR3 amino acids: CASSSTVGFEQYF. CDR3 in DNA: TGTGCCAGCAGCTCCACGGTGGGGTTCGAGCAGTACTTC.